The sequence of this TCR beta chain was determined in a study of regulatory T cells in long-lasting Graves disease. Study context: The criterion for persistent Graves' disease was over 5 years of antithyroid drugs with positive TSH receptor antibodies. Findings and caveats of the study: There was favoring of TRBV28, TRBJ1-2 and TRBJ2-5 in persistent disease. Accuracy was possibly reduced by small sample size.

This clonotype was seen a handful of times. Its antigen is unknown. In building TCR beta libraries, iRepertoire HTBI primers were used together with Arm-PCR of CDR3 regions. TCRdb recomputed calls from the multiplex PCR reads with MiXCR, one row per CDR3 protein. This table holds around 510,000 distinct CDR3 sequences, more than 20% found once. Sample time point: persistent/refractory GD, antithyroid drugs over 5 years with positive TRAb. With RNA extracted from PBMCs as input, the TCR library was made. The trim removed 2 bases at V and 6 bases at J, leaving 6 bases unmatched. The germline V gene has CDR1 LGHNA and CDR2 YNFKEQ. The CDR3 has 16 residues.

The sample here was peripheral blood mononuclear cells (PBMCs), taken when the disease was refractory, from a patient treated with antithyroid drugs. This clonotype was obtained from a female donor with Graves disease. V is TRBV4-2 and J is TRBJ1-6; 8 nucleotides match TRBD1. DNA for the CDR3: TGTGCCAGCAGCCAACCCCAGGGGGCGGGTAATTCACCCCTCCACTTT. Translated: CASSQPQGAGNSPLHF.